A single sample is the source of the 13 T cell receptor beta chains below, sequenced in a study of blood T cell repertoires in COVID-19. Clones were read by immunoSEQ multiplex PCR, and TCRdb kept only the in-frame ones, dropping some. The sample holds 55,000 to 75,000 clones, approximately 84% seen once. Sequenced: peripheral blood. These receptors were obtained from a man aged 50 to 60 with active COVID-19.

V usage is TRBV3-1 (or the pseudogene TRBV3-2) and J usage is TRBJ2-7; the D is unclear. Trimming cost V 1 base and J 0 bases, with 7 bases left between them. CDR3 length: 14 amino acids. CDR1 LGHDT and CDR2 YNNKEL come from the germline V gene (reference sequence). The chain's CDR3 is CASSQAGSSYEQYF. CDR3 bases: TGTGCCAGCAGCCAAGCGGGTAGCTCCTACGAGCAGTACTTC.

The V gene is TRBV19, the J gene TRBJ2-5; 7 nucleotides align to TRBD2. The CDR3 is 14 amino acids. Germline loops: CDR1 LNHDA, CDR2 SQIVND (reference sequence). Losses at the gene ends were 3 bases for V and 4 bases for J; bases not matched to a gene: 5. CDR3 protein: CASSMLWGGETQYF. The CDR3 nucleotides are TGTGCCAGTAGTATGCTCTGGGGGGGAGAGACCCAGTACTTC. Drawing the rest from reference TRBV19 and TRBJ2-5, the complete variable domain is DGGITQSPKYLFRKEGQNVTLSCEQNLNHDAMYWYRQDPGQGLRLIYYSQIVNDFQKGDIAEGYSVSREKKESFPLTVTSAQKNPTAFYLCASSMLWGGETQYFGPGTRLLVL.

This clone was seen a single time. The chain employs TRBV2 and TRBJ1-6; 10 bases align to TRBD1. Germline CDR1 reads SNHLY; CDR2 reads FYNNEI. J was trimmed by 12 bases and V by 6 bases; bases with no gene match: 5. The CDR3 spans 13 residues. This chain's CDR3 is CASRGTGVEPLHF. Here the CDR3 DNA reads TGTGCCAGCAGAGGGACAGGGGTGGAACCCCTCCACTTT. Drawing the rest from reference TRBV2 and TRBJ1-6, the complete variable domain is EPEVTQTPSHQVTQMGQEVILRCVPISNHLYFYWYRQILGQKVEFLVSFYNNEISEKSEIFDDQFSVERPDGSNFTLKIRSTKLEDSAMYFCASRGTGVEPLHFGNGTRLTVT.

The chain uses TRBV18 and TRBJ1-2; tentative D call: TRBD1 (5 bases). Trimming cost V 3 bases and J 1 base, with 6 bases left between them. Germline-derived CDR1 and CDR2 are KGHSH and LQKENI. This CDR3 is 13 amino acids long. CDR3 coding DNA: TGTGCCAGCTCACCGACAGTTAACTATGGCTACACCTTC. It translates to CASSPTVNYGYTF.

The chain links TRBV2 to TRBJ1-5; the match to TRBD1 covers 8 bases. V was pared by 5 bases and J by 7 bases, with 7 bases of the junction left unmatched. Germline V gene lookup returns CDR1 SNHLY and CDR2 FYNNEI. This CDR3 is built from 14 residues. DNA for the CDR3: TGTGCCAGCAGTCGCAGGGGGCCAAAGCAGCCCCAGCATTTT. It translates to CASSRRGPKQPQHF.

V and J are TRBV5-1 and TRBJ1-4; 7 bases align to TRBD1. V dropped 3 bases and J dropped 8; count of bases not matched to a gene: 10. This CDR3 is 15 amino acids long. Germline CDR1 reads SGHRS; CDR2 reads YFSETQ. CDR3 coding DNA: TGCGCCAGCAGCTCCGACAGGGATCAAAGAGAAAAACTGTTTTTT. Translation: CASSSDRDQREKLFF.

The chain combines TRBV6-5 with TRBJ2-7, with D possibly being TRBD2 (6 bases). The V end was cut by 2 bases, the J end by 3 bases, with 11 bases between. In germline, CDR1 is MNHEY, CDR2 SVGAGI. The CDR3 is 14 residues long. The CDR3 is CASSYTAGFYEQYF. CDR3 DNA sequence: TGTGCCAGCAGTTACACAGCGGGCTTCTACGAGCAGTACTTC.

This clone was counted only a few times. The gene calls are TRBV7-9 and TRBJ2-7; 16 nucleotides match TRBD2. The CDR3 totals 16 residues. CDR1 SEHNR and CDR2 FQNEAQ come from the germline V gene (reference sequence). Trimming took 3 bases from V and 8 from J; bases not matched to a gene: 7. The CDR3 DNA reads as TGTGCCAGCAGCTTGGAAGGGACTAGCGGGGGGGCTAAGCAGTACTTC. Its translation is CASSLEGTSGGAKQYF.

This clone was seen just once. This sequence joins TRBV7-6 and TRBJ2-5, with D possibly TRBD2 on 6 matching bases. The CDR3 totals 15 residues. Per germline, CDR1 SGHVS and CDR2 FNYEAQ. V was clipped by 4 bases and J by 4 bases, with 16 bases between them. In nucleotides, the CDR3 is TGTGCCAGCAGCTACCAGACGGGAGAAGGAGAGACCCAGTACTTC. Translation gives CASSYQTGEGETQYF.

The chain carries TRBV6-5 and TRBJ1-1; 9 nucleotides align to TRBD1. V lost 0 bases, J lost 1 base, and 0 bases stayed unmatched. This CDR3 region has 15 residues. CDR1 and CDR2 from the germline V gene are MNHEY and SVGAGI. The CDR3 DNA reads TGTGCCAGCAGTTACTCACAGGGGGCGAACACTGAAGCTTTCTTT. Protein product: CASSYSQGANTEAFF.

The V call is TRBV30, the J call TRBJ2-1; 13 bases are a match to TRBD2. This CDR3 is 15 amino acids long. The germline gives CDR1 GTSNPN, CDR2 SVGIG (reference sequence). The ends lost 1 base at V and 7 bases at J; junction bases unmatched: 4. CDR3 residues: CAWSGKGLAGNEQFF. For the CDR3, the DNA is TGTGCCTGGAGTGGGAAGGGACTAGCGGGGAATGAGCAGTTCTTC. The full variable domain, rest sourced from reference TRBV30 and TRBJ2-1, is SQTIHQWPATLVQPVGSPLSLECTVEGTSNPNLYWYRQAAGRGLQLLFYSVGIGQISSEVPQNLSASRPQDRQFILSSKKLLLSDSGFYLCAWSGKGLAGNEQFFGPGTRLTVL.

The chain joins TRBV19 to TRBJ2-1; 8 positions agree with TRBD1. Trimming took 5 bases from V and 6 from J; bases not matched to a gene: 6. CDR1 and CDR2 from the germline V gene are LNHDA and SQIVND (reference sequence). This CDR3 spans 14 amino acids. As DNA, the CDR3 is TGTGCCAGTAGTCTCGACAGGGGAGCCAATGAGCAGTTCTTC. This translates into CASSLDRGANEQFF.

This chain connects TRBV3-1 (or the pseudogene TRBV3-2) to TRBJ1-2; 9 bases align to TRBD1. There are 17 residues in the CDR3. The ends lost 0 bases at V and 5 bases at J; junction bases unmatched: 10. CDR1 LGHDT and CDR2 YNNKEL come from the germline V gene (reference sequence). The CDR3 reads CASSQDRTGGIRYGYTF. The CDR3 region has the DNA TGTGCCAGCAGCCAAGACCGAACAGGGGGCATTCGGTATGGCTACACCTTC.